The 18 T cell receptor beta chains below were found in one sample sequenced in a study of control samples from healthy donors and cancer patients. Produced via immunoSEQ multiplex PCR; TCRdb's table is partial and in-frame only. The sample contains some 89,000 clones, about nine tenths of which appear only once. The sequencing sample was made of blood. All receptors come from a man aged 30-40 years in good health.

The chain carries TRBV14 and TRBJ2-1; D might be TRBD1 (6 bases). Between the trimmed V and J ends, which lost 6 bases and 0 bases, there was a span of 15 bases. This CDR3 has 16 amino acids. Germline CDR1 is SGHDN and CDR2 is FVKESK. DNA for the CDR3: TGTGCCAGCAGTCTCCGACCGGACAGCTCCTACAATGAGCAGTTCTTC. Protein: CASSLRPDSSYNEQFF.

The DNA of the CDR3 is TGTGCCAGCAGCCGAGGACATTCGGGGCCGACTGAAGCTTTCTTT. Translation gives CASSRGHSGPTEAFF. The chain employs TRBV6-5 and TRBJ1-1; possible D gene TRBD1, 5 bases. The CDR3 has 15 residues. The V gene lost 6 bases and the J gene lost 5 bases, with 19 bases spanning the gap. Germline V gives CDR1 MNHEY, CDR2 SVGAGI.

The V gene is TRBV14, the J gene TRBJ2-7, with 14 bases aligning to TRBD2. The germline V gene has CDR1 SGHDN and CDR2 FVKESK. CDR3 length: 19 residues. V shed 4 bases and J 3 bases; nucleotides not matched to a gene: 14. CDR3 bases: TGTGCCAGCAGCCTAGGACCGCTTGGACTAGCGGGGGGCAACTACGAGCAGTACGTC. It translates to CASSLGPLGLAGGNYEQYV.

The chain uses TRBV5-1 and TRBJ2-1, with 10 bases fitting TRBD2. CDR1 is SGHRS, CDR2 YFSETQ, per germline. This CDR3 spans 15 amino acids. After removal of 2 bases from V and 8 bases from J, the junction contained 7 bases not matched to a gene. The CDR3 is CASSFTAGGRYEQFF. The CDR3 nucleotides are TGCGCCAGCAGCTTCACAGCGGGGGGGCGTTATGAGCAGTTCTTC.

This CDR3 reads CASSPQGDTEAFF. DNA for the CDR3: TGTGCCAGCTCACCACAGGGGGACACTGAAGCTTTCTTT. The V gene is TRBV18, the J gene TRBJ1-1, with D perhaps TRBD1 (6 bases). The CDR3 runs 13 residues. Germline V gene lookup returns CDR1 KGHSH and CDR2 LQKENI. The germline V and J ends were trimmed by 1 base and 3 bases, with 6 bases remaining between them.

The rearrangement uses TRBV19 and TRBJ2-2; a possible D gene is TRBD1 (6 bases). V shed 4 bases and J shed 1 base, with 13 bases lying between them. CDR1 LNHDA and CDR2 SQIVND come from the germline V gene (reference sequence). This CDR3 contains 16 residues. CDR3 coding DNA: TGTGCCAGTAGTACGAAGGACAGCCTGAACACCGGGGAGCTGTTTTTT. Translated, it gives CASSTKDSLNTGELFF.

The rearrangement uses TRBV20-1 and TRBJ1-1, with TRBD1 matching 10 bases. The CDR3 length is 14 residues. CDR1 and CDR2 from the germline V gene are DFQATT and SNEGSKA (reference sequence). V shed 3 bases and J 4 bases; nucleotides not matched to a gene: 5. The CDR3 DNA reads as TGCAGTGCTAGTCCGGGACAGGGGTCCACTGAAGCTTTCTTT. Protein: CSASPGQGSTEAFF.

This clone was counted a single time. The chain has TRBV30 and TRBJ1-2, with D tentatively TRBD1 (5 bases). The CDR3 runs 13 residues. Germline V lookup: CDR1 GTSNPN, CDR2 SVGIG (reference sequence). V gave up 0 bases and J gave up 6 bases, with 11 bases separating them. CDR3: CAWSVLRGNGYTF. CDR3 sequence (DNA): TGTGCCTGGAGTGTACTCCGGGGGAATGGCTACACCTTC.

The rearrangement uses TRBV4-1 and TRBJ1-2; D gene ambiguous. The germline V and J ends were trimmed by 3 bases and 2 bases, with 7 bases remaining between them. The CDR3 is 13 residues long. Per the germline V gene, CDR1 is MGHRA and CDR2 is YSYEKL. The CDR3 DNA reads TGCGCCAGCAGCCATCGAGGAAACTATGGCTACACCTTC. Protein product: CASSHRGNYGYTF.

The chain couples TRBV19 to TRBJ2-7; D ambiguous. The CDR3 sequence is 15 residues long. Per germline, CDR1 LNHDA and CDR2 SQIVND (reference sequence). The germline V and J ends were trimmed by 3 bases and 4 bases, with 16 bases remaining between them. CDR3 DNA: TGTGCCAGTAGTATTTCGGCAGGTAGATGGTACGAGCAGTACGTC. Amino acids: CASSISAGRWYEQYV.

The V and J genes are TRBV18 and TRBJ1-4; no clear D gene. V was shortened by 3 bases and J by 7 bases, with 18 bases between the two germline ends. CDR1 and CDR2 from the germline V gene are KGHSH and LQKENI. This CDR3 is built from 16 residues. The CDR3 here is CASSPRWEGFSEKLFF. The CDR3 DNA reads as TGTGCCAGCTCACCCCGATGGGAGGGATTTTCTGAAAAACTGTTTTTT.

As regards this clone: In the same sample, other DNA sequences code for this CDR3. The V gene is TRBV3-1 (or the pseudogene TRBV3-2), the J gene TRBJ1-6; D ambiguous. Trimming removed 0 bases from V and 10 bases from J, with 4 bases in between. CDR3 length: 12 residues. Germline loops: CDR1 LGHDT, CDR2 YNNKEL (reference sequence). CDR3 nucleotides: TGTGCCAGCAGCCAAGAGGGCTCACCCCTCCACTTT. Its protein product is CASSQEGSPLHF.

This sequence joins TRBV7-6 and TRBJ1-4, with D maybe TRBD1 (5 bases). Germline lookup yields CDR1 SGHVS and CDR2 FNYEAQ. This CDR3 has 15 amino acids. V was shortened by 4 bases and J by 1 base, with 10 bases between the two germline ends. The CDR3 region has the DNA TGTGCCAGCAGCTCACTAGGGGTAACTAATGAAAAACTGTTTTTT. This sequence encodes CASSSLGVTNEKLFF.

The genes are TRBV10-3 and TRBJ2-3; TRBD1 might be the D (7 bases). V lost 2 bases to trimming and J lost 6 bases, with 15 bases between them. Germline CDR1 reads ENHRY; CDR2 reads SYGVKD. This CDR3 comprises 15 residues. CDR3 residues: CAISEEQGGPDTQYF. The CDR3, as DNA: TGTGCCATCAGTGAGGAGCAGGGGGGCCCGGATACGCAGTATTTT.

The rearrangement links TRBV9 to TRBJ1-2; 8 nucleotides line up with TRBD1. Looked up from germline, CDR1 is SGDLS and CDR2 is YYNGEE. The CDR3 is made up of 15 amino acids. The V and J ends lost 0 bases and 3 bases, in that order; junction bases with no gene match: 4. The CDR3 bases are TGTGCCAGCAGCGTAGGGTCGACAGGGGACTATGGCTACACCTTC. Amino acids: CASSVGSTGDYGYTF.

This chain uses TRBV27 with TRBJ2-1, with TRBD1 as a possible D gene (5 bases). V shed 6 bases and J shed 5 bases, with 14 bases lying between them. The CDR3 runs 14 residues. CDR1 and CDR2 (germline): MNHEY, SMNVEV (reference sequence). The CDR3 loop is CASRDTGSHNEQFF. CDR3 DNA: TGTGCCAGCAGGGACACTGGGTCGCACAATGAGCAGTTCTTC.

The chain has TRBV4-2 and TRBJ1-3; perhaps TRBD1 as D (6 bases). The CDR3 loop spans 15 amino acids. Trimming stripped 0 bases from V and 0 bases from J, with 6 bases between. The germline gives CDR1 LGHNA, CDR2 YNFKEQ. CDR3 in amino acids: CASSQDRGSGNTIYF. The CDR3 DNA is TGTGCCAGCAGCCAAGACAGGGGCTCTGGAAACACCATATATTTT.

This clone was seen just once. The chain recombines TRBV11-2 with TRBJ2-7; D is undetermined. Trimming removed 1 base from V and 1 base from J, with 5 bases in between. In germline, CDR1 is SGHAT, CDR2 FQNNGV. The CDR3 totals 13 residues. The CDR3, as DNA: TGTGCCAGCAGCTTAGGCGGTTCCTACGAGCAGTACTTC. The encoded protein is CASSLGGSYEQYF. Combining the CDR3 with reference TRBV11-2 and TRBJ2-7 gives the whole variable domain EAGVAQSPRYKIIEKRQSVAFWCNPISGHATLYWYQQILGQGPKLLIQFQNNGVVDDSQLPKDRFSAERLKGVDSTLKIQPAKLEDSAVYLCASSLGGSYEQYFGPGTRLTVT.